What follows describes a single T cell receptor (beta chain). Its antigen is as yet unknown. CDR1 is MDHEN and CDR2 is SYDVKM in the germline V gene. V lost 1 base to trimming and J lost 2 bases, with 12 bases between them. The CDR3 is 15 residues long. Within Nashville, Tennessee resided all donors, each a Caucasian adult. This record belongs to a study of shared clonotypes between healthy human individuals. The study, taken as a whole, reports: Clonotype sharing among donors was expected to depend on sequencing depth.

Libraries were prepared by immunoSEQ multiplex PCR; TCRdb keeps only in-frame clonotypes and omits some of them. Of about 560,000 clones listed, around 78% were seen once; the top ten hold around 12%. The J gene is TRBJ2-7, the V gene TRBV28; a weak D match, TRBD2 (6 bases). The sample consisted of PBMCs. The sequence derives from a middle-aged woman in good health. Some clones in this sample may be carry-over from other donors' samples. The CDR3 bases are TGTGCCAGCAGTTTATCTGTAGCGGCCACCTACGAGCAGTACTTC. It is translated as CASSLSVAATYEQYF.